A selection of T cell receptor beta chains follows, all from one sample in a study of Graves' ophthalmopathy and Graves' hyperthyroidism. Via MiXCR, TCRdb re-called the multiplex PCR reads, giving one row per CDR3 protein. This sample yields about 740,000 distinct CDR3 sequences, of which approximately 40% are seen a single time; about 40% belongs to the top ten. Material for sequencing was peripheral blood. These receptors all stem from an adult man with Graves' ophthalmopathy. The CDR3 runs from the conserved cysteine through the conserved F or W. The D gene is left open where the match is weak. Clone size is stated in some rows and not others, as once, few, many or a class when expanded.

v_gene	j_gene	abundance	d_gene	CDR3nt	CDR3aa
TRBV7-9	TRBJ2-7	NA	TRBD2	TGTGCCAGCAGCAGGACTAGCGGGGGGCGGTACGAGCAGTACTTC	CASSRTSGGRYEQYF
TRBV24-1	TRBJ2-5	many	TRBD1	TGTGCCACCAGCGAGACAGGGGCCGTAGAGACCCAGTACTTC	CATSETGAVETQYF
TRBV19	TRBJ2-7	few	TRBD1	TGTGCCAGTAGTCTCGTCCCGGGACAGGTATACGAGCAGTACTTC	CASSLVPGQVYEQYF
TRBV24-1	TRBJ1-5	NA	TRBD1	TGTGCCACCAGTGTTGGACAGGGAATGCAAGAGACCCAGCATTTT	CATSVGQGMQETQHF
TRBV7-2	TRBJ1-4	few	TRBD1	TGTGCCAGCTCAGCGGACAGGGCTGAAAAACTGTTTTTT	CASSADRAEKLFF
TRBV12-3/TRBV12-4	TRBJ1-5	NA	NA	TGTGCCAGCAGCTACAGGACAGCAAATCAGCCCCAGCATTTT	CASSYRTANQPQHF
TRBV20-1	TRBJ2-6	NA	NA	TGCAGTGCTGGGGCACAGGAGCCAATTTGGAGCTCTGGGGCCAACGTCCTGACTTTC	CSAGAQEPIWSSGANVLTF
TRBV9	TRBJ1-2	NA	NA	TGTGCCAGCAGCCCCGGGACGGAGGACGTGAGTGGCTACACCTTC	CASSPGTEDVSGYTF
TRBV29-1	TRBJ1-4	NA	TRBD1	TGCAGCGTTGGCGGACAGGGGGTGTTTTTT	CSVGGQGVFF
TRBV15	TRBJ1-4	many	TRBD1	TGTGCCACCCCGGCTAGACAGGGCGGTGAAAAACTGTTTTTT	CATPARQGGEKLFF
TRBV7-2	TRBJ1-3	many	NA	TGTGCCAGCAGCTTAATTCCACCCGACTCTGGAAACACCATATATTTT	CASSLIPPDSGNTIYF
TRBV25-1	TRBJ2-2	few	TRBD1	TGTGCCAGCAATAGACAGGGTAACACCGGGGAGCTGTTTTTT	CASNRQGNTGELFF
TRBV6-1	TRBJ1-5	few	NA	TGTGCCAGCAGTGTACTCAGGGCTAGCAATCAGCCCCAGCATTTT	CASSVLRASNQPQHF
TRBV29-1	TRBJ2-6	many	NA	TGCAGCGTTGAAGAAGGTGTCCTCTCTGGGGCCAACGTCCTGACTTTC	CSVEEGVLSGANVLTF